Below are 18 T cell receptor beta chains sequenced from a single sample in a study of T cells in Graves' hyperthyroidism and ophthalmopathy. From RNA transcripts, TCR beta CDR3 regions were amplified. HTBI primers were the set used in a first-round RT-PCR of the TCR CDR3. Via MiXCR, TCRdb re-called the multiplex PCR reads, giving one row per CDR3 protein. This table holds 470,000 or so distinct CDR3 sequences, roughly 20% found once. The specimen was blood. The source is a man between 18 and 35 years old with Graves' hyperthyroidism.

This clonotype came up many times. As DNA, the CDR3 is TGTGCCAGCATGGTTGGGGGGACCGGGCAGCCCCAGCATTTT. Protein product: CASMVGGTGQPQHF. This chain uses TRBV19 with TRBJ1-5, with D perhaps TRBD1 (5 bases). Trimming removed 9 bases from V and 7 bases from J, with 19 bases in between. The CDR3 spans 14 residues. Germline V lookup: CDR1 LNHDA, CDR2 SQIVND (reference sequence).

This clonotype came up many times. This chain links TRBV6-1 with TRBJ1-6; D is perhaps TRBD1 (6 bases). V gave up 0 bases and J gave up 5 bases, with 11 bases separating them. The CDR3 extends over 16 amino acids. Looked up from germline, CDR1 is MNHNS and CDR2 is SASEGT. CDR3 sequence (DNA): TGTGCCAGCAGTGAAGCGCGGACAGTGAATAATTCACCCCTCCACTTT. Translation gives CASSEARTVNNSPLHF.

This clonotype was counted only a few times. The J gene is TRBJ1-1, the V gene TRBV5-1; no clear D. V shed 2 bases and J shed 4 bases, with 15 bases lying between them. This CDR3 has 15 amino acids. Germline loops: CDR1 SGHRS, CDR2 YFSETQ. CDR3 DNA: TGCGCCAGCAGCTTAAGGACGGGAGGCGGCACTGAAGCTTTCTTT. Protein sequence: CASSLRTGGGTEAFF.

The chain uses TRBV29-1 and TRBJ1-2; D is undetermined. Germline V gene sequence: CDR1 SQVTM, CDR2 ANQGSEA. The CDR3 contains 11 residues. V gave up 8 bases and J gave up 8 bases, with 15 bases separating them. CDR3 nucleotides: TGCAGCTCCTCATTTGGGCTCGGCTACACCTTC. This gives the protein CSSSFGLGYTF.

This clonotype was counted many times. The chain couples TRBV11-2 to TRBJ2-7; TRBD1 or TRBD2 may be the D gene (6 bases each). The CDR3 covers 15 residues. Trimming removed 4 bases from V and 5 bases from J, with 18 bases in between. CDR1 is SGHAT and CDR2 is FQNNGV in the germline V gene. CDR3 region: CASSSHLTGADEQYF. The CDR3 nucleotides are TGTGCCAGCAGCTCCCACCTAACGGGGGCGGACGAGCAGTACTTC.

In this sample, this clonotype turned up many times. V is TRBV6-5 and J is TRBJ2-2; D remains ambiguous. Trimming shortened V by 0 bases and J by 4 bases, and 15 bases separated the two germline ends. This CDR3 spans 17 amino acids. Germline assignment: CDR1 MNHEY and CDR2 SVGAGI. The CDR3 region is CASSYSNFSSITGELFF. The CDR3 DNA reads TGTGCCAGCAGTTACTCGAATTTCTCCTCAATCACCGGGGAGCTGTTTTTT.

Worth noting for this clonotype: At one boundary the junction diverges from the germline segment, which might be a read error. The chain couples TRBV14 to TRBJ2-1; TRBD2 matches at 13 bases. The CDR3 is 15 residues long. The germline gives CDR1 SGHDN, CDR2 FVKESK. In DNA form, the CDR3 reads TGTGCCGGCAGCCAACGGGGACTAGCGGGGAATGAGCAGTTCTTC. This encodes CAGSQRGLAGNEQFF.

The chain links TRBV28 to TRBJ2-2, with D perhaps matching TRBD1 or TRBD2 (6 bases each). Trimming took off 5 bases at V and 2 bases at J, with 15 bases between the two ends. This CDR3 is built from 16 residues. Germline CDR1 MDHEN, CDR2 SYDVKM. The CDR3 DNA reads TGTGCCAGCAGTGAAGCAGGGGCGGGAAACACCGGGGAGCTGTTTTTT. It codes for CASSEAGAGNTGELFF.

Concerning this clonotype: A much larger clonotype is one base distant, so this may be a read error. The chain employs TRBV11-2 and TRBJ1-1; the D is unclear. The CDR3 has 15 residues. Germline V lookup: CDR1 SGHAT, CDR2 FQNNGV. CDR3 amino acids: CASSLVGSINTEACF. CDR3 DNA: TGTGCCAGCAGCTTAGTTGGCAGCATCAACACTGAAGCTTGCTTT.

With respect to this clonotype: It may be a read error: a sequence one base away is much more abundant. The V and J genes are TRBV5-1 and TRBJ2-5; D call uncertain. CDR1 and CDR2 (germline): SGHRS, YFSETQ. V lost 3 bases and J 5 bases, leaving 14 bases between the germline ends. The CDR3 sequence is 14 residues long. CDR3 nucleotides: TGCGCCAGCAGCTCGCCTAGTAGTTCGGAGACCCAGTACTTC. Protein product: CASSSPSSSETQYF. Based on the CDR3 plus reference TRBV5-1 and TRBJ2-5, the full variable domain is KAGVTQTPRYLIKTRGQQVTLSCSPISGHRSVSWYQQTPGQGLQFLFEYFSETQRNKGNFPGRFSGRQFSNSRSEMNVSTLELGDSALYLCASSSPSSSETQYFGPGTRLLVL.

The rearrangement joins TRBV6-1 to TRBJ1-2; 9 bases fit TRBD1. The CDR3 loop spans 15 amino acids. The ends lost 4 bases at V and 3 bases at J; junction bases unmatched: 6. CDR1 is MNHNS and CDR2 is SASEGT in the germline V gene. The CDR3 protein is CASSADRGLHYGYTF. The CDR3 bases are TGTGCCAGCAGTGCGGACAGGGGCCTTCACTATGGCTACACCTTC.

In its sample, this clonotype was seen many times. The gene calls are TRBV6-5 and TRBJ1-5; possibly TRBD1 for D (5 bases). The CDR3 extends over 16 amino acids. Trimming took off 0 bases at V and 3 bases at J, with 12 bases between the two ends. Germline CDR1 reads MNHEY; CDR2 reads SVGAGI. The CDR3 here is CASSYSVAGINQPQHF. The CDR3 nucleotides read TGTGCCAGCAGTTACTCGGTGGCAGGGATCAATCAGCCCCAGCATTTT.

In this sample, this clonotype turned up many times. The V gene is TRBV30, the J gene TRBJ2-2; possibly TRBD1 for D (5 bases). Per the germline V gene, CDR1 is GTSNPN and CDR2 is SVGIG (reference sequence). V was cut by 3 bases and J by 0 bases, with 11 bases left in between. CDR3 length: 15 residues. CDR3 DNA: TGTGCCTGGAGGGAGAGGACATCGAACACCGGGGAGCTGTTTTTT. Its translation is CAWRERTSNTGELFF.

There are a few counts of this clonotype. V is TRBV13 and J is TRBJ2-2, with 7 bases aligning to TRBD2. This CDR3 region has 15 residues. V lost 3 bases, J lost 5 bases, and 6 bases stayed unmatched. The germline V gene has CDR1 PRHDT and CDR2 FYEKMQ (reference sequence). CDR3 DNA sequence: TGTGCCAGCAGCTTTCCCAGCGGGGAGACCGGGGAGCTGTTTTTT. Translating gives CASSFPSGETGELFF.

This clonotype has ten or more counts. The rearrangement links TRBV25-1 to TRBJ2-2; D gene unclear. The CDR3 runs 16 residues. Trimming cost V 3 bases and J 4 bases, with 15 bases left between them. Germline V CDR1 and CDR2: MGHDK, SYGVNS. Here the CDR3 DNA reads TGTGCCAGCAGTGAGTCGAAAATTGTGTCCACCGGGGAGCTGTTTTTT. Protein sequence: CASSESKIVSTGELFF.

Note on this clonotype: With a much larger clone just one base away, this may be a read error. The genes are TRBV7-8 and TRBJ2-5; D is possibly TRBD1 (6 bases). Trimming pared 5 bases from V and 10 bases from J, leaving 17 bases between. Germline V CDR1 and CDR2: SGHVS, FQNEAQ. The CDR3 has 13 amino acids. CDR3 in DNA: TGTGCCAGCAGCAACCCCAGGGGCGCGATCCAGTACTTC. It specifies CASSNPRGAIQYF.

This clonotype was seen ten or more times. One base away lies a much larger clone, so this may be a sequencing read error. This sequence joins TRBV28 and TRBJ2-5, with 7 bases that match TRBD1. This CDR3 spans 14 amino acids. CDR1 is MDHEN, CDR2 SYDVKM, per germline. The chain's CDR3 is CASRDPGGRETKYF. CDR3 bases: TGTGCCAGCCGGGACCCAGGGGGAAGAGAGACCAAGTACTTC.

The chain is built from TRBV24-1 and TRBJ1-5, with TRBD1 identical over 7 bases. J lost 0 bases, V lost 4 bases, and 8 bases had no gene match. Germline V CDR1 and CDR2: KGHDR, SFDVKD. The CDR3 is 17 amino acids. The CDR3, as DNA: TGTGCCACCAGTGAAACCCCAACAGGGGTTAGCAATCAGCCCCAGCATTTT. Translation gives CATSETPTGVSNQPQHF.